This TCR beta chain was sequenced for a study of identical twins. Whole-study results and caveats: The study found weaker excess twin sharing in beta out-of-frame sequences.

Germline V lookup: CDR1 SGHRS, CDR2 YFSETQ. The V end was cut by 1 base, the J end by 6 bases, with 8 bases between. This CDR3 is built from 13 residues. MiXCR was run by TCRdb on the 5' RACE reads, yielding one entry per CDR3 protein. The sample contains roughly 750,000 distinct CDR3 sequences, about 20% of which appear only once. Concerning this clonotype: Its target is not known.

This sample also belongs to another study, concerning T cells expressing NK-cell markers. That publication notes: Sequenced donors, eight in total, included seven who were HCMV-seropositive and one who was seronegative. For a few donors, these clonotypes were likewise the leading ones in the CD3+CD56-NKG2C+ fraction. Expanded NKG2C+ T cell clones had unclear HCMV specificity.

The sample comprised PBMCs. The V call is TRBV5-1, the J call TRBJ2-1; D is ambiguous. This clonotype was sampled from a woman under 30 in good health. CDR3 loop: CASSLSRLNEQFF. Written as DNA, the CDR3 is TGCGCCAGCAGCTTGAGCAGGCTCAATGAGCAGTTCTTC.